The 23 T cell receptor beta chains listed next were all sequenced from one sample in a study of shared clonotypes between healthy human individuals. Sequenced by immunoSEQ multiplex PCR; TCRdb stores in-frame clones only, minus some. The repertoire holds some 1.5 million clones, with 95% to 99% as singletons. Sequencing input: naive CD4+ T cells sorted from blood. Subset: CD45RA+ positively selected. The source is a man aged 25 to 40 in good health.

CDR3 region: CASSFGTGGSYTF. The CDR3 bases are TGTGCCAGCAGTTTTGGGACAGGGGGCAGCTACACCTTC. This chain joins TRBV28 and TRBJ1-2; 12 nucleotides line up with TRBD1. In germline, CDR1 is MDHEN, CDR2 SYDVKM. V dropped 3 bases and J dropped 9; count of bases not matched to a gene: 2. The CDR3 loop spans 13 amino acids.

The V gene is TRBV28, the J gene TRBJ2-3; a possible D gene is TRBD2 (7 bases). Germline loops: CDR1 MDHEN, CDR2 SYDVKM. The CDR3 spans 14 residues. V was clipped by 10 bases and J by 1 base, with 15 bases between them. CDR3 DNA: TGTGCCACCCCGGGGGCGGGAGGCACAGATACGCAGTATTTT. It encodes CATPGAGGTDTQYF.

This rearrangement joins TRBV18 to TRBJ2-5; no clear D gene. Germline V gene sequence: CDR1 KGHSH, CDR2 LQKENI. This CDR3 contains 16 residues. V lost 2 bases to trimming and J lost 4 bases, with 17 bases between them. The CDR3 loop reads CASSPGSLLWAETQYF. The DNA for the CDR3 is TGTGCCAGCTCACCAGGTAGCCTCCTTTGGGCAGAGACCCAGTACTTC.

This sequence joins TRBV6-5 and TRBJ2-5; D ambiguous. The germline V gene has CDR1 MNHEY and CDR2 SVGAGI. This CDR3 is 15 amino acids long. V lost 6 bases to trimming and J lost 5 bases, with 19 bases between them. CDR3 amino acids: CASRYGALSGETQYF. The CDR3 DNA sequence: TGTGCCAGCAGGTACGGAGCATTATCCGGGGAGACCCAGTACTTC.

The chain couples TRBV28 to TRBJ1-1; no definite D call. V lost 6 bases, J lost 4 bases, and 12 bases lay in between. This CDR3 is 13 amino acids long. Germline lookup yields CDR1 MDHEN and CDR2 SYDVKM. In DNA form, the CDR3 reads TGTGCCAGCAGCCGTTCAGTGGTCACTGAAGCTTTCTTT. It is translated as CASSRSVVTEAFF.

The chain is built from TRBV5-1 and TRBJ2-5, with D unresolved. The CDR3 spans 15 residues. V lost 2 bases and J lost 2, with 13 bases in between. Germline V gene data show CDR1 as SGHRS and CDR2 as YFSETQ. CDR3 region: CASSFSWGAQETQYF. For the CDR3, the DNA is TGCGCCAGCAGCTTTTCCTGGGGTGCTCAAGAGACCCAGTACTTC.

The chain couples TRBV7-6 to TRBJ2-5; D is tentatively TRBD1 or TRBD2 (6 bases each). Germline V CDR1 and CDR2: SGHVS, FNYEAQ. There are 12 residues in the CDR3. V gave up 7 bases and J gave up 3 bases, with 9 bases separating them. The CDR3 here is CASKRGEETQYF. The CDR3 DNA reads as TGTGCCAGCAAGAGGGGGGAAGAGACCCAGTACTTC.

The V call is TRBV9, the J call TRBJ2-1, with TRBD2 matching over 11 bases. Germline V gene lookup returns CDR1 SGDLS and CDR2 YYNGEE. CDR3 length: 17 residues. J was trimmed by 7 bases and V by 4 bases; bases with no gene match: 13. This CDR3 is CASSLLGGLAGGNEQFF. The DNA for the CDR3 is TGTGCCAGCAGCCTCCTGGGGGGGTTAGCGGGAGGGAATGAGCAGTTCTTC.

J is TRBJ2-7 and V is TRBV7-8, with 8 bases lining up with TRBD1. Germline V gene lookup returns CDR1 SGHVS and CDR2 FQNEAQ. V lost 4 bases, J lost 2 bases, and 7 bases stayed unmatched. The CDR3 totals 15 residues. CDR3 sequence: CASSSSGTGTYEQYF. In nucleotides, the CDR3 is TGTGCCAGCAGCTCTTCCGGGACAGGTACCTACGAGCAGTACTTC.

The V call is TRBV6-1, the J call TRBJ1-4; TRBD1 matches at 12 bases. The germline V gene has CDR1 MNHNS and CDR2 SASEGT. There are 19 residues in the CDR3. V shed 0 bases, J shed 6 bases, and the junction held 11 bases outside the gene matches. CDR3 sequence (DNA): TGTGCCAGCAGTGAAGCGAGAGGGGGACAGGGGGCTAGTTATGAAAAACTGTTTTTT. Protein product: CASSEARGGQGASYEKLFF.

This clone was seen just once. This chain connects TRBV12-2 to TRBJ2-5; TRBD2 reflects the table's D call only, with no check against the DNA. TRBV12-2 counts as a pseudogene. This CDR3 is built from 16 residues. The CDR3 region is CASRLGRRTAGETQYF. The CDR3 bases are TGTGCAAGTCGCTTAGGGAGGAGGACCGCAGGAGAGACCCAGTACTTC.

V is TRBV27 and J is TRBJ2-7; D tentatively fits TRBD1 or TRBD2 (5 bases each). The V and J ends lost 3 bases and 2 bases respectively, with 20 bases between them. The germline CDR1 and CDR2 sequences are MNHEY and SMNVEV (reference sequence). This CDR3 is built from 17 residues. CDR3 region: CASSFRGEYPLTYEQYF. In DNA, the CDR3 is TGTGCCAGCAGTTTCAGAGGGGAGTACCCCCTAACCTACGAGCAGTACTTC.

This chain connects TRBV11-2 to TRBJ1-2, with 9 bases identical to TRBD1. This CDR3 has 15 residues. The germline V gene has CDR1 SGHAT and CDR2 FQNNGV. V lost 4 bases, J lost 8 bases, and 11 bases stayed unmatched. In nucleotides, the CDR3 is TGTGCCAGCAGCTCCGGACCGGGACAGGGTTTAGGCTACACCTTC. Its protein product is CASSSGPGQGLGYTF.

V gene TRBV7-2 combines with J gene TRBJ2-7; TRBD2 aligns across 9 bases. The trim removed 5 bases at V and 4 bases at J, leaving 9 bases unmatched. The CDR3 has 15 residues. Germline V lookup: CDR1 SGHTA, CDR2 FQGNSA. The CDR3 region is CASSPAGGLGYEQYF. The CDR3 DNA is TGTGCCAGCAGCCCGGCGGGGGGGTTGGGTTACGAGCAGTACTTC.

CDR3 coding DNA: TGTGCCAGCAGTCCGATGGAGAGCTCCTACAATGAGCAGTTCTTC. Residues: CASSPMESSYNEQFF. The chain carries TRBV6-4 and TRBJ2-1; D is unclear. CDR3 size: 15 residues. CDR1 and CDR2 (germline): MRHNA, SNTAGT. V was clipped by 5 bases and J by 0 bases, with 11 bases between them.

The chain couples TRBV18 to TRBJ1-3; 11 bases fit TRBD1. CDR1 is KGHSH and CDR2 is LQKENI in the germline V gene. This CDR3 region has 16 residues. Trimming cost V 2 bases and J 4 bases; bases outside gene matches: 4. The CDR3 reads CASSPRTGGAGNTIYF. CDR3 DNA: TGTGCCAGCTCACCAAGGACAGGGGGCGCGGGAAACACCATATATTTT.

The rearrangement uses TRBV7-9 and TRBJ2-7, with D possibly matching TRBD2 (6 bases). The CDR3 is 15 residues long. Germline-derived CDR1 and CDR2 are SEHNR and FQNEAQ (reference sequence). Between the trimmed V and J ends, which lost 5 bases and 0 bases, there was a span of 14 bases. The CDR3 sequence is CASSQGGAGSYEQYF. In DNA form, the CDR3 reads TGTGCCAGCAGCCAAGGAGGGGCGGGCTCCTACGAGCAGTACTTC.

The chain combines TRBV2 with TRBJ2-1; 9 nucleotides agree with TRBD2. Germline V gene lookup returns CDR1 SNHLY and CDR2 FYNNEI. Trimming took 4 bases from V and 4 from J; bases not matched to a gene: 5. This CDR3 spans 15 amino acids. The DNA for the CDR3 is TGTGCCAGCAGTGCTGTAGCGGGAGCTTACAATGAGCAGTTCTTC. It is translated as CASSAVAGAYNEQFF.

V is TRBV5-1 and J is TRBJ2-3, with D hard to call. Between the trimmed V and J ends, which lost 0 bases and 0 bases, there was a span of 14 bases. Germline V lookup: CDR1 SGHRS, CDR2 YFSETQ. The CDR3 has 17 residues. DNA of the CDR3: TGCGCCAGCAGCTTGGCGATAGAGACGGACAGCACAGATACGCAGTATTTT. Protein: CASSLAIETDSTDTQYF.

This clone was detected only once. This chain connects TRBV25-1 to TRBJ2-1; TRBD2 matches 9 bases. V trimming: 1 base; J trimming: 4 bases; junction bases outside the gene matches: 2. Germline V gives CDR1 MGHDK, CDR2 SYGVNS. The CDR3 is 15 residues long. CDR3 residues: CASSEFTSGYNEQFF. In DNA form, the CDR3 reads TGTGCCAGCAGTGAATTCACTAGCGGGTACAATGAGCAGTTCTTC.

The table lists this clone with a count of one. Distinct nucleotide sequences in the sample also encode this CDR3. V gene TRBV5-1 combines with J gene TRBJ2-2, with D hard to call. The V and J ends lost 3 bases and 2 bases respectively, with 2 bases between them. Germline CDR1 reads SGHRS; CDR2 reads YFSETQ. This CDR3 region has 12 residues. The CDR3 spells CASSYNTGELFF. The CDR3 DNA reads as TGCGCCAGCAGCTATAACACCGGGGAGCTGTTTTTT.

This chain links TRBV28 with TRBJ1-1; no reliable D call. The V end lost 3 bases, the J end lost 8 bases, and 10 bases lay between the germline ends. Per germline, CDR1 MDHEN and CDR2 SYDVKM. The CDR3 length is 12 residues. The CDR3 reads CASSFNRREAFF. In nucleotides, the CDR3 is TGTGCCAGCAGTTTTAACAGACGAGAAGCTTTCTTT.

This rearrangement joins TRBV5-1 to TRBJ2-7, with a possible D match to TRBD1 (6 bases). CDR3 length: 14 residues. Per the germline V gene, CDR1 is SGHRS and CDR2 is YFSETQ. With 2 bases removed from V and 5 bases from J, the gap between germline ends came to 14 bases. The CDR3: CASSFGAGDNEQYF. DNA for the CDR3: TGCGCCAGCAGCTTTGGGGCAGGGGATAACGAGCAGTACTTC.